This TCR beta chain was sequenced for a study of Ad26.COV2.S vaccination and SARS-CoV-2 variants. V was trimmed by 0 bases and J by 4 bases, leaving 11 bases between them. The CDR3 runs to 15 residues. The germline V gene encodes CDR1 SGHRS and CDR2 YFSETQ. Findings and limits, study-wide: Similar non-spike TCR breadth was seen in vaccine and placebo recipients.

TCRdb keeps only in-frame clones here, not all; method: immunoSEQ multiplex PCR. The sample contains about 410,000 clones, approximately 86% of which appear only once. Notes on this clone: Antigen specificity is unknown.

Treatment: around 19 received Ad26.COV2.S at low or high dose, single or two shots; about 5 received placebo; per-sample allocation not given. Samples analyzed were those drawn on day 63 after the first vaccine or placebo injection. The specimen was peripheral blood, collected in a trial of Ad26.COV2.S vaccine versus placebo. This receptor was identified in a person aged 18 to 65 who received the Ad26.COV2.S COVID-19 vaccine or a placebo. This chain connects TRBV5-1 to TRBJ1-3, with D possibly TRBD1 on 5 matching bases. This CDR3 reads CASSLAPGAGNTIYF. The CDR3 DNA reads as TGCGCCAGCAGCTTGGCCCCCGGGGCGGGAAACACCATATATTTT. The whole variable domain, remainder taken from reference TRBV5-1 and TRBJ1-3, is KAGVTQTPRYLIKTRGQQVTLSCSPISGHRSVSWYQQTPGQGLQFLFEYFSETQRNKGNFPGRFSGRQFSNSRSEMNVSTLELGDSALYLCASSLAPGAGNTIYFGEGSWLTVV.